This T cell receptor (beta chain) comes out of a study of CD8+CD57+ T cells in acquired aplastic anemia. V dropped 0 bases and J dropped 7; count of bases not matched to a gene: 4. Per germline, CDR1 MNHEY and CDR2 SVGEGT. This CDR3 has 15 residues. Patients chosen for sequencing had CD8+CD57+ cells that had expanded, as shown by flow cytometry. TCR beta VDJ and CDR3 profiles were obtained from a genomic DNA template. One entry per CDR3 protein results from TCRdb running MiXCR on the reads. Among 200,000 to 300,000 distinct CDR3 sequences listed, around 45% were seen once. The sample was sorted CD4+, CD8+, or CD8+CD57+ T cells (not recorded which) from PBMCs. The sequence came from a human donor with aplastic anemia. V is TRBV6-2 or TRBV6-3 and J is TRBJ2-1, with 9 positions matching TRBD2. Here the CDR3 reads CASSYSPSGDNEQFF. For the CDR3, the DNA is TGTGCCAGCAGTTACTCGCCTAGCGGGGATAATGAGCAGTTCTTC.